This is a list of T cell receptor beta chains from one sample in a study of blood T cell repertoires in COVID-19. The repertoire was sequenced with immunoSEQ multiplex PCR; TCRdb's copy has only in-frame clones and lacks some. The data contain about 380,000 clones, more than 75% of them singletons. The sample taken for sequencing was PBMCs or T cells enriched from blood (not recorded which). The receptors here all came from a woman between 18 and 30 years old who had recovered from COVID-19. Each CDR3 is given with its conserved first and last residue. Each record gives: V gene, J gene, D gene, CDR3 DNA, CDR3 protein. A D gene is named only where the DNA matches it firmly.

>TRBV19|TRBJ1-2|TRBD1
TGTGCCAGTAGCATCGACAGGGGGGACGGCTACACCTTC
CASSIDRGDGYTF
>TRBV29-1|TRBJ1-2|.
TGCAGCGGGATCTTACAGGATAACTATGGCTACACCTTC
CSGILQDNYGYTF
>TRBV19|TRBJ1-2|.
TGTGCCAGTAGTCCTCCGTCGACTCATGGCTACACCTTC
CASSPPSTHGYTF
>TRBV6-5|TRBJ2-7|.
TGTGCCAGCCGGACATTTCCCTACGAGCAGTACTTC
CASRTFPYEQYF
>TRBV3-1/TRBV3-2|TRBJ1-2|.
TGTGCCAGCAGCCAAAACCTACAGATGCTGCGCTATGGCTACACCTTC
CASSQNLQMLRYGYTF
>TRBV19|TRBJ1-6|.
TGTGCCAGTAGTATCGCGACATTTAATTCACCCCTCCACTTT
CASSIATFNSPLHF
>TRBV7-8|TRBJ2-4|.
TGTGCCAGCTCGCGGGAAGCCAAAAACATTCAGTACTTC
CASSREAKNIQYF
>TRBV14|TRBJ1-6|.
TGTGCCAGCAGTCGGACTAGGTGGAATTCACCCCTCCACTTT
CASSRTRWNSPLHF
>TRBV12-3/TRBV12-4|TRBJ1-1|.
TGTGCCAGCAGTTTAGCCTCAGTCCCTGAAGCTTTCTTT
CASSLASVPEAFF
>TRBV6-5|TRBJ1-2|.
TGTGCCAGCAGTTACACCCCCGCGGGGGGGGTTGATGGCTACACCTTC
CASSYTPAGGVDGYTF